The following is a T cell receptor beta chain sequence with its context. This clone was counted only a few times. The antigen this receptor binds is unknown. The sample holds no much larger clone one base away, and base qualities are not on file. The sample originates from a study of CD8+ T cells in alopecia areata (dated by TCRdb to between 2017 and 2018). Concerning the study at large: The treated patients, all with moderate-to-severe alopecia areata, were enrolled in an open-label pilot trial of oral tofacitinib given at 5 to 10 mg twice daily. High-throughput TCRbeta sequencing was used to examine T cell clonal expansion in alopecia areata in both the C3H/HeJ mouse model and human patients. Amplification of TCRbeta CDR3 regions was done by immunoSEQ multiplex PCR using 35 Vbeta forward primers and 13 Jbeta reverse primers. In treated patients, disease severity was measured using the SALT score, which gives the percentage of scalp surface area affected. Human TCRbeta sequencing covered scalp tissue and sorted CD4+ and CD8+ peripheral blood T cells from patchy and totalis/universalis alopecia areata patients and healthy controls. The RNA source kit depended on sample type: the PAXgene miRNA kit for fixed scalp, the miRNeasy kit for PBMCs, and the RNeasy kit for mouse skin. Biopsies were taken from tofacitinib-treated patients at baseline and at 4 and 24 weeks of treatment, and a later scalp biopsy was taken in several of the tofacitinib-treated patients. Scalp clonality was compared across normal scalp (n=4), patchy alopecia areata scalp (n=8), and alopecia totalis/universalis scalp (n=8). Tofacitinib was given for 6 to 18 months, followed by 6 months of follow-up off drug to assess delayed response and recurrence. Paper-wide results and their limitations: Tofacitinib significantly lowered scalp clonality and the number of expanded CD8+ clones among the top 100 scalp clones. TCR sequences shared between patients were less clear than in mice, possibly partly because of HLA diversity in the patient population. Scalp TCR repertoire analysis is complicated because resident alphabeta T cells in normal human skin are also sequenced, whereas mouse skin is dominated by gammadelta T cells. Higher clonality and more expanded CD8+ clones were observed in lesional scalp than in normal scalp, particularly in alopecia totalis/universalis, a finding suggestive of antigenic drive. Because the treated cohort was small and had only one nonresponder, larger studies are needed to examine links between baseline CD8+ expansion and response. During tofacitinib treatment, many expanded lesional clones stuck around in both scalp and blood, and this persistence may partly explain why relapse happens after treatment is stopped.

Library creation used the immunoSEQ multiplex PCR assay. RNA was extracted from all samples and reverse transcribed into cDNA as template for TCR sequencing. SuperScript III was used for first-strand cDNA synthesis, primed with a 2:1 mix of oligo-dT and random hexamers. A synthetic immune receptor repertoire was used to measure amplification bias, and any remaining bias was corrected computationally. The paper's processing steps were these. Raw reads were preprocessed for error removal, and CDR3 was defined according to IMGT conventions as running from the conserved cysteine to phenylalanine. Clonality was calculated as 1 minus Shannon entropy normalized by log2 of the number of productive unique TCRs. Scalp TCRbeta sequences were cross-referenced with sorted blood CD4 and CD8 repertoires so that the CD4 or CD8 identity of scalp clones could be inferred. As stored in TCRdb, this immuneACCESS dataset retains in-frame rearrangements with V and J assigned. A fraction of the clones does not appear; measured against another copy, unresolved V genes explain less than half of the discrepancy, and the remainder lacks a known reason. V and J calls and clone size come straight from that table; D and trimming were deduced from the DNA. The sample has about 200,000 clones on record, around two fifths of them singletons. The biggest ten clones account for just under 0.5% of the sample.

The CDR3 sequence holds 11 residues, the cysteine and phenylalanine included. Kept here is only the CDR3 DNA, which spans 33 bases and is read in frame from base 1. The germline ends are 11 bases apart after V is trimmed by 4 bases and J by 8 bases. The CDR1 and CDR2 encoded by the germline V gene are SQVTM and ANQGSEA. The sample's treatment or condition, from its label and the paper: oral pan-JAK inhibitor, 5-10 mg twice daily. Lesional scalp punch biopsies and peripheral blood were obtained from alopecia areata patients. After PBMCs were isolated by density centrifugation and stained for CD3, CD4 and CD8, a FACSAria was used to sort CD4+ and CD8+ T cells.

This TCR came from a human donor with alopecia areata. This chain is built from TRBV29-1 and TRBJ1-2, with no D gene named confidently. The sample consisted of CD4+ T cells sorted from blood, taken around week 34, from a patient treated with tofacitinib. At the DNA level, the sequence is TGCAGCGTTGGAGCAGAAGGGGGCTACACCTTC. Translated, this is CSVGAEGGYTF.